Detailed here is one T cell receptor (beta chain). This record comes from a study of T cell responses to AZD1222 COVID-19 vaccine. Libraries were prepared by immunoSEQ multiplex PCR; TCRdb keeps only in-frame clonotypes and omits some of them. The repertoire holds approximately 180,000 clones, with 88% as singletons. The TCR comes from an adult in good health. The source material was peripheral blood, sampled on day 0 of AZD1222 vaccination.

CDR3 DNA: TGTGCCAGCAGCGGTGGGGAGCAGTACTTC. This translates into CASSGGEQYF. The rearrangement links TRBV6-2 or TRBV6-3 to TRBJ2-7; D remains ambiguous. The V gene's germline CDR1 is MNHEY and CDR2 SVGEGT. CDR3 length: 10 residues. Trimming removed 6 bases at V and 7 bases at J, with 7 bases between.